What follows is one TCR beta chain and its context. There is no known antigen for this receptor. No much larger clonotype is one base removed from it; base qualities were not supplied. This sample is part of a study of blood T cell repertoires in COVID-19 (dated by TCRdb to 2018 to 2020). Concerning the study at large: Samples from collaborators originated in the United States, Italy and Spain and spanned both the acute and convalescent phases of COVID-19. The material from the prospective study consisted of cDNA or gDNA derived from T cells, B-cell-depleted T cells, or PBMCs. The dataset comprised deeply sampled blood TCRbeta repertoires from subjects exposed to, actively infected with, or recovered from COVID-19. The repertoires were released in a freely available public database intended as a resource for research on the immune response to SARS-CoV-2. Samples were obtained from the ongoing ImmuneRACE study (first 160 participants) and from approximately 1,200 subjects provided by 6 global collaborators. The sample metadata nearly always contained a de-identified subject ID, COVID-19 status, age in years and sex. Where available, HLA class I and class II types were taken from metadata supplied by the sample provider and were not determined by assay-based typing.

The immunoSEQ Assay, a bias-controlled multiplex PCR, was used to amplify TCRbeta CDR3 regions from genomic DNA. As for how the authors treated the data: The number of nucleated cells in each sample was estimated by amplification of reference gene primers within the assay. To quantify the absolute abundance of each unique TCRbeta CDR3 rearrangement, sequence reads were collapsed and filtered. Productive Simpson clonality was computed per sample as the square root of Simpson's diversity index over productive rearrangements. Drawn from immuneACCESS, this table holds only the in-frame rearrangements with V and J called that TCRdb kept. Clones are partly lost; checked studies trace under half to an unresolved V gene and leave the rest unexplained. That table gives V, J and clone size, and the DNA gave D and trimming. The sample table lists 150,000 to 200,000 clones, about 81% of them with a count of one. Together, the top ten hold roughly 11% of the sample.

According to the germline V gene (reference sequence), CDR1 reads LNHDA and CDR2 reads SQIVND. From cysteine to phenylalanine, the CDR3 is 18 amino acids long. Only the CDR3 part of the read is kept: 54 bases, read in frame from the first base. Compared with germline, V lacks 0 bases and J lacks 5 bases; bases without a gene match: 9. Whole blood was collected in K2EDTA tubes by collaborating institutions according to the institutions' own protocols. Collaborator samples were shipped for TCRbeta analysis as frozen whole blood, isolated PBMCs, or DNA extracted from either sample type. Broader findings and caveats from the paper: The amount of clinical and demographic metadata varied by source and participant and was provided uncurated.

The specimen was peripheral blood. The origin of this receptor is a human donor in a cohort sampled during active COVID-19. This receptor chain uses TRBV19 and TRBJ2-3; TRBD1 aligns with 12 central bases. CDR3 sequence: CASSIDLTGTGGKDTQYF. In nucleotide form, the sequence is TGTGCCAGTAGTATAGACCTAACCGGGACAGGGGGCAAAGATACGCAGTATTTT. The reference TRBV19 and TRBJ2-3 proteins fill in what lies around the CDR3, so the full variable domain reads DGGITQSPKYLFRKEGQNVTLSCEQNLNHDAMYWYRQDPGQGLRLIYYSQIVNDFQKGDIAEGYSVSREKKESFPLTVTSAQKNPTAFYLCASSIDLTGTGGKDTQYFGPGTRLTVL.